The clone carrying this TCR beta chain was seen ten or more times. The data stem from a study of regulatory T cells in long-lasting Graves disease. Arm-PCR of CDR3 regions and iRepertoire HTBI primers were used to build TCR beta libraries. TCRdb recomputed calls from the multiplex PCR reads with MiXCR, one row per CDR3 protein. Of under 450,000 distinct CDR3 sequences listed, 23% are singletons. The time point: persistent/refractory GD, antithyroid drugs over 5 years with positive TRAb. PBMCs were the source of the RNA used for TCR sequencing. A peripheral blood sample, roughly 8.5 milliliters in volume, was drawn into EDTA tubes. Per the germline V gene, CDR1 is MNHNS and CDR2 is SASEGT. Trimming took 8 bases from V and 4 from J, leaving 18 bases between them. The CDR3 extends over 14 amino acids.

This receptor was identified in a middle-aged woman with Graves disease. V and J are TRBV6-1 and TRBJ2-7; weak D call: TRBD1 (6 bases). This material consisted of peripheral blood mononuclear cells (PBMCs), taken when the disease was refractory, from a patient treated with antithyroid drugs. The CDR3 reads CASGHGIQGYEQYF. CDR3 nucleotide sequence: TGTGCCAGCGGACACGGGATACAGGGTTACGAGCAGTACTTC.